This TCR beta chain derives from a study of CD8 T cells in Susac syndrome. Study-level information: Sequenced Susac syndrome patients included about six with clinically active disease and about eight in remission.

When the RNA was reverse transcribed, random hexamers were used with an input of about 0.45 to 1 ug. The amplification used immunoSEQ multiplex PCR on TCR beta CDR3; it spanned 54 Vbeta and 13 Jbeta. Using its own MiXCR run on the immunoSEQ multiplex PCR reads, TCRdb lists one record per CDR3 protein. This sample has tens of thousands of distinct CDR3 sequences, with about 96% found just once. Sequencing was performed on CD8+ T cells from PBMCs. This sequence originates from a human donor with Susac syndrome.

The CDR3 spells CASSTGQAMMMEKLFF. In DNA, the CDR3 is TGCGCCAGCAGCACTGGACAGGCTATGATGATGGAAAAACTGTTTTTT. The chain combines TRBV5-1 with TRBJ1-4; 7 bases are a match to TRBD1. Germline-derived CDR1 and CDR2 are SGHRS and YFSETQ. The junction had 14 bases not matched to a gene; V was cut back by 4 bases and J by 8 bases. The CDR3 runs to 16 residues.